This TCR beta chain came from a study of T cells in Graves' hyperthyroidism and ophthalmopathy. Graves' hyperthyroidism is called stable when ophthalmopathy does not progress within 18 months. Amplified TCR beta CDR3 regions came from RNA transcripts. The HTBI set primed first-round TCR CDR3 RT-PCR. TCRdb processed the multiplex PCR reads anew with MiXCR; each CDR3 protein has one entry. The sample carries fewer than 600,000 distinct CDR3 sequences, approximately 14% recorded once. Trimming shortened V by 4 bases and J by 0 bases, and 20 bases separated the two germline ends. CDR3 length: 18 residues. Germline CDR1 and CDR2: SGHRS and YFSETQ.

Sequenced material: blood. The TCR originated in a woman aged 18 to 35 with Graves' hyperthyroidism. The rearrangement joins TRBV5-1 to TRBJ1-3, with D perhaps TRBD1 (5 bases). CDR3 region: CASSPGRATRDSGNTIYF. The CDR3, as DNA: TGCGCCAGCAGCCCGGGGCGGGCAACCCGGGACTCTGGAAACACCATATATTTT. Variable domain in full (rest from reference TRBV5-1 and TRBJ1-3): KAGVTQTPRYLIKTRGQQVTLSCSPISGHRSVSWYQQTPGQGLQFLFEYFSETQRNKGNFPGRFSGRQFSNSRSEMNVSTLELGDSALYLCASSPGRATRDSGNTIYFGEGSWLTVV.